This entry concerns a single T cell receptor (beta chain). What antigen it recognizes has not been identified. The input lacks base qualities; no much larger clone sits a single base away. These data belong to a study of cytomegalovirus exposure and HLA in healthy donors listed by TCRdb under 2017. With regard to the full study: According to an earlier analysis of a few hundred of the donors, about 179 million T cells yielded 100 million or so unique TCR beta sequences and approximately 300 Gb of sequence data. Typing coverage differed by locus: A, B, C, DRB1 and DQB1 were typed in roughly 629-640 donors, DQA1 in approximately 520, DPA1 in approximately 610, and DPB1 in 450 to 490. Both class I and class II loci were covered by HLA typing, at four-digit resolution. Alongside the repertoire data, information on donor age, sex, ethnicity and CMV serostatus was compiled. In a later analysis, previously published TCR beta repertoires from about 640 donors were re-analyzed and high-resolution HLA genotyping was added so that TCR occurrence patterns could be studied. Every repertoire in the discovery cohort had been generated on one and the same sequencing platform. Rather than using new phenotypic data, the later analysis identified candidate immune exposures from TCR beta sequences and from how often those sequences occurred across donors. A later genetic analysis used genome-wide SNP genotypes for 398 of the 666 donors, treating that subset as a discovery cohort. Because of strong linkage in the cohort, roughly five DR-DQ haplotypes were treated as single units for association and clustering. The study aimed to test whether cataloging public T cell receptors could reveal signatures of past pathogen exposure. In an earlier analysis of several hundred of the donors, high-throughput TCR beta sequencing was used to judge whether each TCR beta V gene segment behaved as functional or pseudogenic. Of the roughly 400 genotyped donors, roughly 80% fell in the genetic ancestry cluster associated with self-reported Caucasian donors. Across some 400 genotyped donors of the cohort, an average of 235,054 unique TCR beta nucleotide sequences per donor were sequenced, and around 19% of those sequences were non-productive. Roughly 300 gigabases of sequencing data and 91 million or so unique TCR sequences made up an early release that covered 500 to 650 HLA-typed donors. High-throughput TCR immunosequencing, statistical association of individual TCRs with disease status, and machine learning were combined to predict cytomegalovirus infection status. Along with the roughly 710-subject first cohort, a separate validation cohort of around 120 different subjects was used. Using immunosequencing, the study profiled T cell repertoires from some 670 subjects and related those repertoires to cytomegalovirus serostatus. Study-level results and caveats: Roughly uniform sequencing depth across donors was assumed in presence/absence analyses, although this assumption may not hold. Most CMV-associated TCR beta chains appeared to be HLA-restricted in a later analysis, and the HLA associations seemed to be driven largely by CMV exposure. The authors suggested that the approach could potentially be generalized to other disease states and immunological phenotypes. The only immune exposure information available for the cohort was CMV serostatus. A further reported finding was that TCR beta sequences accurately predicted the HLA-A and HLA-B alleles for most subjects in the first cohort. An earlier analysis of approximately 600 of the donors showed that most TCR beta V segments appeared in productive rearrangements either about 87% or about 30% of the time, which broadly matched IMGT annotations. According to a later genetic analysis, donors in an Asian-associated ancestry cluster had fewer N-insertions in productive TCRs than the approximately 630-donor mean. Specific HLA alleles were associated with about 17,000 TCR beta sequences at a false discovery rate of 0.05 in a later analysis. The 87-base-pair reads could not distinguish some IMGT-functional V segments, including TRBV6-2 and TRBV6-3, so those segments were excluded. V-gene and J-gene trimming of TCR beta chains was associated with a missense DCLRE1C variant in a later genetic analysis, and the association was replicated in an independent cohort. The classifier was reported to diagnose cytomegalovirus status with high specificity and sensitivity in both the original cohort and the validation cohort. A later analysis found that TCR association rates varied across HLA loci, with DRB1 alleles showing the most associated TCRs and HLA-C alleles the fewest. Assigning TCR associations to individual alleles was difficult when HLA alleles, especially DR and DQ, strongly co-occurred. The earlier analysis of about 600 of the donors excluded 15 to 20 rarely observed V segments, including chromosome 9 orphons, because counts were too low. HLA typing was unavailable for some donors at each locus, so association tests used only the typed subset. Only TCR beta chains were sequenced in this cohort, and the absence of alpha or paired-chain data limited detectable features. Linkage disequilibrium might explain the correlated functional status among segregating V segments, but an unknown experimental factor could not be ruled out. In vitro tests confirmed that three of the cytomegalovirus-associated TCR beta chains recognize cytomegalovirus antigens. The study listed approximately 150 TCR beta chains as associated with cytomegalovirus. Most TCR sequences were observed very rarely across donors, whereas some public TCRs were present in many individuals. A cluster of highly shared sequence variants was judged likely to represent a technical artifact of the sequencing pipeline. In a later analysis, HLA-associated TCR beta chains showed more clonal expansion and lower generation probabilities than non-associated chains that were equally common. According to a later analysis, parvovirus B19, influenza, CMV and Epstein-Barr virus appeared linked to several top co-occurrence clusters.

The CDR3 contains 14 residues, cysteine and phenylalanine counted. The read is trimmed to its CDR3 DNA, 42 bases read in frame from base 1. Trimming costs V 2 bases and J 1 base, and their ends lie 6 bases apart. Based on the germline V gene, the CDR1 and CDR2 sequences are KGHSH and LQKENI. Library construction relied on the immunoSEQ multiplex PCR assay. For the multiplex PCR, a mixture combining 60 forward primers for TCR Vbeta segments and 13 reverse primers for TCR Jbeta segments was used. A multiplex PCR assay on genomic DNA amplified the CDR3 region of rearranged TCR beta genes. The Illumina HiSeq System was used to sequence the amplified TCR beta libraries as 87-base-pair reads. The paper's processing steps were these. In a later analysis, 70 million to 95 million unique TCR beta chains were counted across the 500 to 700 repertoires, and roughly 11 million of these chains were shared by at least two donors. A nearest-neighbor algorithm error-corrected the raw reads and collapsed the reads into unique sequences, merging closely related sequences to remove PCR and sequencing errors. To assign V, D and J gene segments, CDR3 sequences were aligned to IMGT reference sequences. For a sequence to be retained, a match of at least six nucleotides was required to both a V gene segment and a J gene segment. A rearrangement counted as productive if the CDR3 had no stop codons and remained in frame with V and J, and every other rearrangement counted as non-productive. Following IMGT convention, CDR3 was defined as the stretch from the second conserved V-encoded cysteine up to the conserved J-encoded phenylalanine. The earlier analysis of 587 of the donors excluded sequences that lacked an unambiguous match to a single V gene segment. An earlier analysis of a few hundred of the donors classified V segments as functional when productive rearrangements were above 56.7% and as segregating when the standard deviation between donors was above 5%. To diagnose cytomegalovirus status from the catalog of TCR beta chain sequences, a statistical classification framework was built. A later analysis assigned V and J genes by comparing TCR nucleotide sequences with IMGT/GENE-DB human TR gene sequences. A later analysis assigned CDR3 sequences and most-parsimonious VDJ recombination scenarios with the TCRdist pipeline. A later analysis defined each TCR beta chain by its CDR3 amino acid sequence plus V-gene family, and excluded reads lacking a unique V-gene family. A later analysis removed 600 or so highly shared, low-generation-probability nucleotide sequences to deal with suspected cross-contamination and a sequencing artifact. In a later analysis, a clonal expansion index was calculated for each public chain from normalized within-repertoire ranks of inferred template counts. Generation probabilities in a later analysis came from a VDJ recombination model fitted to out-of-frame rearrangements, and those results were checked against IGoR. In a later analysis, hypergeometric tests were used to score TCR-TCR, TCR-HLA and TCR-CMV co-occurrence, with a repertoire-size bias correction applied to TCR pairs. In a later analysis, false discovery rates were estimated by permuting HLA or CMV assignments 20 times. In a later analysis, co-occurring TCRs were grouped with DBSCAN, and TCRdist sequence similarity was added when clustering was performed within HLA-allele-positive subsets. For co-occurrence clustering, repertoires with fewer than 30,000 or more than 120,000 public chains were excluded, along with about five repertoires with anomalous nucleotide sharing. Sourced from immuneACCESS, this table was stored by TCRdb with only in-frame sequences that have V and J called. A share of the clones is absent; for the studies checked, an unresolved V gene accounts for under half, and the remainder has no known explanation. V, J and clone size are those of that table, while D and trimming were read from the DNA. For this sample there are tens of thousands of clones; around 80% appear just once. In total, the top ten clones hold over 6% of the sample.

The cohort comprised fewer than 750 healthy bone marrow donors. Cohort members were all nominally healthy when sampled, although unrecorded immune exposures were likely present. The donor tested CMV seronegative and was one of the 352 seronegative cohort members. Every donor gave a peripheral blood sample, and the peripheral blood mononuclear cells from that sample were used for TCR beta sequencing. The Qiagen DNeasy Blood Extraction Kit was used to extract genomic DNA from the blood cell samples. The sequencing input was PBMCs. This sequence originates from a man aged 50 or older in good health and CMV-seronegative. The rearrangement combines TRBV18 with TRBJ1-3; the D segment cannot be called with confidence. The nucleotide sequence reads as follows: TGTGCCAGCTCACCAAACTCTTCTGGAAACACCATATATTTT. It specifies CASSPNSSGNTIYF.